This T cell receptor (beta chain) derives from a study of a mutant IDH1 vaccine in newly diagnosed glioma. Across the study: Of treated patients, approximately 60% were men and 37.5% women, averaging 40.4 years.

CDR3 length: 15 amino acids. The germline V and J ends were trimmed by 4 bases and 2 bases, with 15 bases remaining between them. Germline V CDR1 and CDR2: MNHEY, SMNVEV (reference sequence). The time point: week 47, end of study. Every vaccination contained 300 ug of the mutant IDH1 20-mer peptide and was paired with topical imiquimod. Comments on this clone: Its antigen is as yet unknown.

TCRdb's copy holds only in-frame clones and misses some; the assay was immunoSEQ multiplex PCR. The sample consists of about 56,000 clones, less than 90% of them appearing once. The V and J genes are TRBV27 and TRBJ2-7; possibly TRBD1 or TRBD2 for D (6 bases each). This clonotype was sampled from a woman in her forties or fifties with glioma. Here the sequenced sample was PBMCs, taken from a glioma patient whose treatment included an IDH1 peptide vaccine. CDR3 region: CASSWGAGVTYEQYF. The CDR3 DNA reads as TGTGCCAGCAGTTGGGGGGCCGGGGTTACCTACGAGCAGTACTTC.